A few counts support the clone carrying this T cell receptor (beta chain). Per the authors' pipeline: Researchers report that nucleated cell counts were estimated from reference gene primer amplification. Some clones are missing from TCRdb's copy, which holds only in-frame ones; the method was immunoSEQ multiplex PCR. That table gives V, J and clone size, and the DNA gave D and trimming. The sample has a few hundred thousand clones; more than 80% are singletons. The data were obtained in a study of blood T cell repertoires in COVID-19. Looking at the study overall: Some COVID-19 samples were acute and others convalescent; all came from the United States, Italy and Spain. T cells, B-cell-depleted T cells, or PBMCs supplied cDNA or gDNA.

This clonotype originated in a woman aged 30 to 39 with active or convalescent COVID-19. The specimen was peripheral blood.

In DNA form, the CDR3 reads TGTGCCAGCTCTAAGGACAGGGGTGGTGGCTACACCTTC. Amino acids: CASSKDRGGGYTF. The rearrangement joins TRBV7-8 to TRBJ1-2, with 9 bases matching TRBD1. Germline CDR1 is SGHVS and CDR2 is FQNEAQ. The trim removed 8 bases at V and 7 bases at J, leaving 8 bases unmatched. The CDR3 sequence is 13 residues long.